This T cell receptor beta chain comes out of a study of cytomegalovirus exposure and HLA in healthy donors. Study observations and caveats: The records held CMV serostatus as the only immune exposure information.

Researchers ran the PCR with 60 Vbeta and 13 Jbeta primers. Sequencing used immunoSEQ multiplex PCR; TCRdb keeps in-frame clones, though not all of them. The sample lists approximately 90,000 clones, approximately 80% occurring once. In this sample, this clone turned up once. Its antigen remains unknown. The sequenced sample consisted of PBMCs. The TCR sequence derives from a man aged 35 to 55 in good health and CMV-seronegative.

CDR3 amino acids: CSSNRGVNTEAFF. The CDR3 nucleotides are TGCAGCTCAAACAGGGGGGTGAACACTGAAGCTTTCTTT. The genes are TRBV29-1 and TRBJ1-1, with 8 bases fitting TRBD1. This CDR3 spans 13 amino acids. The junction had 5 bases not matched to a gene; V was cut back by 8 bases and J by 0 bases. The germline V gene has CDR1 SQVTM and CDR2 ANQGSEA.